The clone carrying this T cell receptor (beta chain) was counted between two and nine times. This sample was taken from a study of human T cells and chemical hapten exposure. Study background: Upper-back patch tests with 0.01% DPC were read at 6 days.

One entry per CDR3 protein, called by TCRdb with MiXCR from the RACE reads. The table shows under 400,000 distinct CDR3 sequences, with roughly 4.6% occurring only once. V was shortened by 4 bases and J by 2 bases, with 12 bases between the two germline ends. CDR3 length equals 14 residues. Germline V gives CDR1 SGHRS, CDR2 YFSETQ. Time point specified: pre-sensitization, week 0. Noted treatment: therapeutic diphenylcyclopropenone sensitization with weekly scalp DPC. V usage is TRBV5-1 and J usage is TRBJ2-5, with D possibly matching TRBD2 (5 bases). The clonotype comes from a woman between 45 and 60 years old with alopecia areata. Some clones in this sample may be carry-over from other donors' samples. The source material was whole blood, sampled in connection with sensitization to the hapten diphenylcyclopropenone (DPC). CDR3 in DNA: TGCGCCAGCAGCACTCCGGGAAGGCAAGAGACCCAGTACTTC. This sequence encodes CASSTPGRQETQYF.